This T cell receptor (beta chain) appears in the sequencing data of a study of regulatory T cells in long-lasting Graves disease. Between the trimmed V and J ends, which lost 0 bases and 2 bases, there was a span of 8 bases. This CDR3 is built from 14 residues. The V gene's germline CDR1 is DFQATT and CDR2 SNEGSKA (reference sequence). The TCR beta library used iRepertoire HTBI primers with Arm-PCR amplification of CDR3. Via MiXCR, TCRdb re-called the multiplex PCR reads, giving one row per CDR3 protein. The sample consists of some 500,000 distinct CDR3 sequences, roughly 13% of them appearing once. Specified time point: newly diagnosed GD, antithyroid drugs for less than 3 months. PBMC RNA served as the TCR library source. This clonotype was recorded at least ten times. The same data also contributed to another study, on T cells in Graves' hyperthyroidism and ophthalmopathy. As reported in that work: Orbital computed tomography and thyroid ultrasound, together with serum TRAb and thyroxine and clinical symptoms, were used for diagnoses. Initially, a first-round RT-PCR of the TCR CDR3 employed the HTBI primer set.

The specimen comprised peripheral blood mononuclear cells (PBMCs), sampled at new diagnosis, from a patient treated with antithyroid drugs. The TCR originated in a man between 25 and 39 years old with Graves disease. The chain carries TRBV20-1 and TRBJ1-5; D remains ambiguous. CDR3 sequence: CSAREGGGNQPQHF. CDR3 DNA: TGCAGTGCTAGAGAGGGCGGAGGCAATCAGCCCCAGCATTTT.